The rows below give T cell receptor beta chains drawn from one sample of a study of shared clonotypes between healthy human individuals. The table came from immunoSEQ multiplex PCR; TCRdb's copy has only in-frame clones and leaves some out. The sample contains millions of clones, around 94% of which appear only once. Input material: naive CD4+ T cells sorted from blood. Receptors originate from a man aged 18 to 29 in good health. Each CDR3 is given with its conserved first and last residue. D genes are given only for firm matches. For some rows the clone size is stated as once, few or many, or as a class when expanded; others skip it.

V gene: TRBV30; clone size: NA; J gene: TRBJ1-1; D gene: TRBD1; CDR3 DNA: TGTGCCTGGAGTGTCAGGGGGGGCACTGAAGCTTTCTTT; CDR3 protein: CAWSVRGGTEAFF
V gene: TRBV5-6; clone size: NA; J gene: TRBJ1-2; D gene: TRBD1; CDR3 DNA: TGTGCCAGCAGCTTGTTGGACAGGGACAATAACTATGGCTACACCTTC; CDR3 protein: CASSLLDRDNNYGYTF
V gene: TRBV7-2; clone size: NA; J gene: TRBJ1-1; D gene: NA; CDR3 DNA: TGTGCCAGCAGCTTAGCAATAAGACTAAACACTGAAGCTTTCTTT; CDR3 protein: CASSLAIRLNTEAFF
V gene: TRBV11-3; clone size: NA; J gene: TRBJ2-2; D gene: NA; CDR3 DNA: TGTGCCAGCAGTATAATTAACACCGGGGAGCTGTTTTTT; CDR3 protein: CASSIINTGELFF
V gene: TRBV9; clone size: NA; J gene: TRBJ2-2; D gene: NA; CDR3 DNA: TGTGCCAGCAGCGCCCTCGGGACCGGGGAGCTGTTTTTT; CDR3 protein: CASSALGTGELFF
V gene: TRBV10-2; clone size: NA; J gene: TRBJ2-1; D gene: NA; CDR3 DNA: TGCGCCAGCCGGGAGTCAGCGGGCAGTGAGCAGTTCTTC; CDR3 protein: CASRESAGSEQFF
V gene: TRBV5-1; clone size: NA; J gene: TRBJ2-7; D gene: TRBD2; CDR3 DNA: TGCGCCAGCAGCTTGGGGACTAGTAACGAGCAGTACTTC; CDR3 protein: CASSLGTSNEQYF
V gene: TRBV6-6; clone size: once; J gene: TRBJ2-7; D gene: NA; CDR3 DNA: TGTGCCAGCAGCTCGGGGCCGAGGGCAAGCGAGCAGTACTTC; CDR3 protein: CASSSGPRASEQYF
V gene: TRBV7-6; clone size: NA; J gene: TRBJ2-2; D gene: TRBD1; CDR3 DNA: TGTGCCAGCAGCGTCGGACAGGGGGCCTTCGGGGAGCTGTTTTTT; CDR3 protein: CASSVGQGAFGELFF
V gene: TRBV11-3; clone size: NA; J gene: TRBJ2-3; D gene: TRBD2; CDR3 DNA: TGTGCCAGCAGCGCGGGACTAGCGGGGGGAATCACAGATACGCAGTATTTT; CDR3 protein: CASSAGLAGGITDTQYF
V gene: TRBV5-1; clone size: NA; J gene: TRBJ2-2; D gene: TRBD2; CDR3 DNA: TGCGCCAGCAGCTCGATGCCGACTAGCGGGGTATACACCGGGGAGCTGTTTTTT; CDR3 protein: CASSSMPTSGVYTGELFF
V gene: TRBV19; clone size: NA; J gene: TRBJ2-3; D gene: NA; CDR3 DNA: TGTGCCAGTAGTATTAGTAGCGTCCCAGATACGCAGTATTTT; CDR3 protein: CASSISSVPDTQYF
V gene: TRBV4-1; clone size: NA; J gene: TRBJ1-1; D gene: NA; CDR3 DNA: TGCGCCAGCAGCCAAGCCCCGACTCTTATGAACACTGAAGCTTTCTTT; CDR3 protein: CASSQAPTLMNTEAFF
V gene: TRBV5-1; clone size: NA; J gene: TRBJ1-1; D gene: NA; CDR3 DNA: TGCGCCAGCAGCTTGGAAGGTCAGTCGAACACTGAAGCTTTCTTT; CDR3 protein: CASSLEGQSNTEAFF
V gene: TRBV12-5; clone size: NA; J gene: TRBJ2-1; D gene: TRBD1; CDR3 DNA: TGTGCTAGTGGTTTGGTAGAGAAGGACCGGACAGGGGCAGGGAATGAGCAGTTCTTC; CDR3 protein: CASGLVEKDRTGAGNEQFF
V gene: TRBV6-7; clone size: once; J gene: TRBJ2-7; D gene: TRBD2; CDR3 DNA: TGTGCCAGCAGTTATCCGAGGACTAGCGGAAGGTTC; CDR3 protein: CASSYPRTSGRF
V gene: TRBV10-1; clone size: once; J gene: TRBJ2-5; D gene: NA; CDR3 DNA: TGCGCCAGCAGCACCGGTTACCAAGAGACCCAGTACTTC; CDR3 protein: CASSTGYQETQYF
V gene: TRBV4-2; clone size: NA; J gene: TRBJ1-3; D gene: TRBD1; CDR3 DNA: TGTGCCAGCAGCCCTCAGGGGGCTTCTGGAAACACCATATATTTT; CDR3 protein: CASSPQGASGNTIYF
V gene: TRBV7-2; clone size: NA; J gene: TRBJ1-6; D gene: NA; CDR3 DNA: TGTGCCAGCAGCTTAGGGACAGTTTCACCCCTCCACTTT; CDR3 protein: CASSLGTVSPLHF
V gene: TRBV5-1; clone size: NA; J gene: TRBJ2-5; D gene: NA; CDR3 DNA: TGCGCCAGCAGCTTGGAATCTGTCTGGGAGACCCAGTACTTC; CDR3 protein: CASSLESVWETQYF
V gene: TRBV6-1; clone size: NA; J gene: TRBJ1-6; D gene: NA; CDR3 DNA: TGTGCCAGCAGTGCGTTATACAGCGGAGCGAATTCACCCCTCCACTTT; CDR3 protein: CASSALYSGANSPLHF
V gene: TRBV6-1; clone size: once; J gene: TRBJ2-7; D gene: NA; CDR3 DNA: TGTGCCAGCAGTTCTGGACCTGGAGATGCCTACGAGCAGTACTTC; CDR3 protein: CASSSGPGDAYEQYF
V gene: TRBV6-5; clone size: once; J gene: TRBJ1-1; D gene: NA; CDR3 DNA: TGTGCCAGCACGGATCGGGGGGCGAACACTGAAGCTTTCTTT; CDR3 protein: CASTDRGANTEAFF
V gene: TRBV30; clone size: NA; J gene: TRBJ1-2; D gene: NA; CDR3 DNA: TGTGCCTGGAGTATCGGGGACGGAGGTAACTATGGCTACACCTTC; CDR3 protein: CAWSIGDGGNYGYTF
V gene: TRBV7-9; clone size: NA; J gene: TRBJ1-1; D gene: NA; CDR3 DNA: TGTGCCAGCAGCTTCGGGACGGTGAACACTGAAGCTTTCTTT; CDR3 protein: CASSFGTVNTEAFF
V gene: TRBV5-6; clone size: NA; J gene: TRBJ2-7; D gene: TRBD1; CDR3 DNA: TGTGCCAGCAGCCCGCCCGGGACAGTAACCTACGAGCAGTACTTC; CDR3 protein: CASSPPGTVTYEQYF
V gene: TRBV5-1; clone size: NA; J gene: TRBJ2-3; D gene: TRBD1; CDR3 DNA: TGCGCCAGCAGCTTAGTGGGACAGGGGGCAGATACGCAGTATTTT; CDR3 protein: CASSLVGQGADTQYF
V gene: TRBV20-1; clone size: NA; J gene: TRBJ2-5; D gene: NA; CDR3 DNA: TGCAGTGCTCATCGGTTAGAGACCCAGTACTTC; CDR3 protein: CSAHRLETQYF
V gene: TRBV5-4; clone size: NA; J gene: TRBJ2-1; D gene: TRBD2; CDR3 DNA: TGTGCCAGCAGGCGGACCGGGACTAGCGGGAGGGATGAGCAGTTCTTC; CDR3 protein: CASRRTGTSGRDEQFF
V gene: TRBV11-2; clone size: NA; J gene: TRBJ2-7; D gene: NA; CDR3 DNA: TGTGCCAGCAGCTCATATCAGGGCTACGAGCAGTACTTC; CDR3 protein: CASSSYQGYEQYF
V gene: TRBV11-3; clone size: NA; J gene: TRBJ2-5; D gene: NA; CDR3 DNA: TGTGCCAGCAGCTTAGACGGGGGAGGGACCCAGTACTTC; CDR3 protein: CASSLDGGGTQYF
V gene: TRBV4-1; clone size: NA; J gene: TRBJ2-1; D gene: TRBD2; CDR3 DNA: TGCGCCAGCAGCCAAGGGCTAGCGGGAGCGCTCTCCTACAATGAGCAGTTCTTC; CDR3 protein: CASSQGLAGALSYNEQFF
V gene: TRBV10-3; clone size: NA; J gene: TRBJ1-1; D gene: NA; CDR3 DNA: TGTGCCATCAGTGACTCGTTGACGAACACTGAAGCTTTCTTT; CDR3 protein: CAISDSLTNTEAFF
V gene: TRBV7-6; clone size: NA; J gene: TRBJ2-7; D gene: NA; CDR3 DNA: TGTGCCAGCAGCCCCGGACTCCGTGGCGGCGAGCAGTACTTC; CDR3 protein: CASSPGLRGGEQYF
V gene: TRBV27; clone size: NA; J gene: TRBJ2-1; D gene: NA; CDR3 DNA: TGTGCCAGCTCAGGACCGGCTCAGAGCTCCTACAATGAGCAGTTCTTC; CDR3 protein: CASSGPAQSSYNEQFF
V gene: TRBV6-1; clone size: NA; J gene: TRBJ1-1; D gene: NA; CDR3 DNA: TGTGCCAGCAGTGAAGCTCCCGGGACGGTGAACACTGAAGCTTTCTTT; CDR3 protein: CASSEAPGTVNTEAFF
V gene: TRBV19; clone size: few; J gene: TRBJ1-1; D gene: NA; CDR3 DNA: TGTGCCAGTAGTATGGGACAGAACACTGAAGCTTTCTTT; CDR3 protein: CASSMGQNTEAFF
V gene: TRBV20-1; clone size: NA; J gene: TRBJ2-2; D gene: NA; CDR3 DNA: TGCAGTGCTCCTTCGACCGGGGAGCTGTTTTTT; CDR3 protein: CSAPSTGELFF
V gene: TRBV5-4; clone size: NA; J gene: TRBJ2-4; D gene: TRBD1; CDR3 DNA: TGTGCCAGCAGCACTGGACAGGTGCTAGCCAAAAACATTCAGTACTTC; CDR3 protein: CASSTGQVLAKNIQYF
V gene: TRBV9; clone size: NA; J gene: TRBJ1-1; D gene: NA; CDR3 DNA: TGTGCCAGCAGCGTAGATTCCGGACTGAGTGAAGCTTTCTTT; CDR3 protein: CASSVDSGLSEAFF
V gene: TRBV27; clone size: NA; J gene: TRBJ2-3; D gene: NA; CDR3 DNA: TGTGCCAGCAGTCGGACGGGATCCTTTGGGACAGATACGCAGTATTTT; CDR3 protein: CASSRTGSFGTDTQYF
V gene: TRBV7-2; clone size: NA; J gene: TRBJ1-2; D gene: NA; CDR3 DNA: TGTGCCAGCAGCTTAGCTCTCCCTAACTATGGCTACACCTTC; CDR3 protein: CASSLALPNYGYTF
V gene: TRBV6-6; clone size: NA; J gene: TRBJ1-1; D gene: NA; CDR3 DNA: TGTGCCAGCAGTTATTCTGGGGCGACGAACACTGAAGCTTTCTTT; CDR3 protein: CASSYSGATNTEAFF
V gene: TRBV19; clone size: NA; J gene: TRBJ2-3; D gene: TRBD2; CDR3 DNA: TGTGCCAGTAACCTACTAGCGGGATCTAGCACAGATACGCAGTATTTT; CDR3 protein: CASNLLAGSSTDTQYF